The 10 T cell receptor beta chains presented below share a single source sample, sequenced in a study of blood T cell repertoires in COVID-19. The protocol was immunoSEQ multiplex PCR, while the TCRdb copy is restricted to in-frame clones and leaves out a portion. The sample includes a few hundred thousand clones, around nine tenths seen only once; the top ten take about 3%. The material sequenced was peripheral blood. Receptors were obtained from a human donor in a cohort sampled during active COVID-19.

The CDR3 nucleotides are TGCGCCAGCAGCTCTCTCGACAGGGGGTTTTATGGCTACACCTTC. As protein: CASSSLDRGFYGYTF. The chain carries TRBV5-1 and TRBJ1-2; TRBD1 agrees at 9 bases. The germline CDR1 and CDR2 sequences are SGHRS and YFSETQ. The J segment lost 5 bases and the V segment lost 3 bases, leaving 8 bases of the junction unmatched. CDR3 size: 15 residues.

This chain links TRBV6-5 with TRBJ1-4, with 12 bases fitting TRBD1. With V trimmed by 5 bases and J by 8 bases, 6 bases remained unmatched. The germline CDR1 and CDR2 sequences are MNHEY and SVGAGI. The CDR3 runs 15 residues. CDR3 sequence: CASSRAGTGGEKLFF. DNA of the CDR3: TGTGCCAGCAGTAGAGCCGGGACAGGGGGCGAAAAACTGTTTTTT.

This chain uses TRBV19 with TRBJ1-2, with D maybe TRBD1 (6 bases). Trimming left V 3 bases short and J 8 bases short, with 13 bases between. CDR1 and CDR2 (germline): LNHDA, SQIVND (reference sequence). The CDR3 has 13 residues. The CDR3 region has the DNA TGTGCCAGTAGTATCGGACAGCGCCTGGGCTACACCTTC. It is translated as CASSIGQRLGYTF.

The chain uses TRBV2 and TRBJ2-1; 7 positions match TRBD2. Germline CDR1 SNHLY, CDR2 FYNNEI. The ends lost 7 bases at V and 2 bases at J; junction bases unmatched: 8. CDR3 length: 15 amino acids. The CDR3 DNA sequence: TGTGCCAGCACCGGCGGGAGTAGTCCCTACAATGAGCAGTTCTTC. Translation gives CASTGGSSPYNEQFF.

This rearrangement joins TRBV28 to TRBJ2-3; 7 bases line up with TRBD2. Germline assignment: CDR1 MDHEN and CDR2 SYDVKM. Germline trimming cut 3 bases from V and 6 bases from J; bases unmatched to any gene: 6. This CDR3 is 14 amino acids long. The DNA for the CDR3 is TGTGCCAGCAGTTTGCGGCTAGCGGCGGATACGCAGTATTTT. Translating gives CASSLRLAADTQYF.

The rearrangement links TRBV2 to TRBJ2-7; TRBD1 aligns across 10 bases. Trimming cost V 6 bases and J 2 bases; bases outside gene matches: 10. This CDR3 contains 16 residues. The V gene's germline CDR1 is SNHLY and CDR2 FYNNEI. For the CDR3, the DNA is TGTGCCAGCAGACCTCATACCGGGACAGGGGCCTACGAGCAGTACTTC. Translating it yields CASRPHTGTGAYEQYF.

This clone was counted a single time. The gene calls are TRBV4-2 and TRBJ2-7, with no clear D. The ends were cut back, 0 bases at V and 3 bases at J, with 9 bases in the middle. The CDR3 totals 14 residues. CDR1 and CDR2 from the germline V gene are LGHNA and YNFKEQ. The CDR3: CASSQEAGYYEQYF. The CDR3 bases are TGTGCCAGCAGCCAAGAAGCAGGCTACTACGAGCAGTACTTC.

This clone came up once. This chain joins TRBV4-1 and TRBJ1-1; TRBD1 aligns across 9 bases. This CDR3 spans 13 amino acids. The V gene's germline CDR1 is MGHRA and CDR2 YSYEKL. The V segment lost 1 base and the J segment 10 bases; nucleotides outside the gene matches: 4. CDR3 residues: CASSQAGQGSAFF. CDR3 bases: TGCGCCAGCAGCCAAGCGGGACAGGGATCAGCTTTCTTT.

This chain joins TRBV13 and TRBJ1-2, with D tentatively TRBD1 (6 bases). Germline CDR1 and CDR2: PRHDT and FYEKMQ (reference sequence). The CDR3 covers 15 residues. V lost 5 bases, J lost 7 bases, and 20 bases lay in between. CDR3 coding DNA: TGTGCCAGCAGCACCGGAACTACAGGGACGGGTGGCTACACCTTC. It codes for CASSTGTTGTGGYTF.

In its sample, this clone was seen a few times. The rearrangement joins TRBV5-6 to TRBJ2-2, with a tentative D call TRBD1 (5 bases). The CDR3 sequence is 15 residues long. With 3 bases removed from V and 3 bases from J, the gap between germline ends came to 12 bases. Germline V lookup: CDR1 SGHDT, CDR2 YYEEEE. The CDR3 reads CASSSGRVDTGELFF. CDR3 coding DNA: TGTGCCAGCAGCTCCGGCAGGGTGGACACCGGGGAGCTGTTTTTT.